Each of the 23 T cell receptor beta chains below was sequenced from the same sample in a study of OX40 agonist ivuxolimab in advanced cancers. The data were produced by immunoSEQ multiplex PCR, yet TCRdb's version contains in-frame clones alone and is incomplete. This table holds around 53,000 clones, 93% found once. The material sequenced was CD4+ or CD8+ T cells sorted from blood, taken in a trial of the OX40 agonist ivuxolimab. Receptor source: an adult with an advanced solid tumor such as melanoma, head and neck, liver or kidney cancer.

V gene TRBV6-5 combines with J gene TRBJ2-1; D is unresolved. CDR3 length: 15 residues. Trimming took 4 bases from V and 4 from J, leaving 14 bases between them. CDR1 and CDR2 from the germline V gene are MNHEY and SVGAGI. CDR3: CASSSAKASYNEQFF. The CDR3 DNA is TGTGCCAGCAGTTCCGCCAAGGCCTCATACAATGAGCAGTTCTTC.

V and J are TRBV4-1 and TRBJ2-1, with D tentatively TRBD1 (6 bases). Trimming cost V 3 bases and J 6 bases, with 18 bases left between them. Germline-derived CDR1 and CDR2 are MGHRA and YSYEKL. The CDR3 spans 16 residues. CDR3 residues: CASSHRDTARGNEQFF. In DNA, the CDR3 is TGCGCCAGCAGCCACCGGGACACAGCTAGAGGCAATGAGCAGTTCTTC.

The V call is TRBV15, the J call TRBJ2-7; 12 bases are shared with TRBD2. The CDR3 extends over 19 amino acids. V trimming: 5 bases; J trimming: 3 bases; junction bases outside the gene matches: 17. Germline V gives CDR1 LNHNV, CDR2 YYDKDF (reference sequence). The CDR3 reads CATSAPKGVTSGGLYEQYF. The CDR3 DNA is TGTGCCACCAGCGCCCCAAAGGGTGTTACTAGCGGGGGGCTCTACGAGCAGTACTTC.

V is TRBV4-1 and J is TRBJ2-2; 9 bases align to TRBD2. The germline CDR1 and CDR2 sequences are MGHRA and YSYEKL. V shed 5 bases and J 2 bases; nucleotides not matched to a gene: 6. CDR3 length: 16 residues. This CDR3 reads CASSKGREGNTGELFF. In nucleotides, the CDR3 is TGCGCCAGCAGCAAGGGGCGGGAGGGCAACACCGGGGAGCTGTTTTTT.

The chain recombines TRBV2 with TRBJ2-1; 11 bases line up with TRBD2. The junction had 8 bases not matched to a gene; V was cut back by 4 bases and J by 6 bases. The CDR3 totals 16 residues. Germline CDR1 is SNHLY and CDR2 is FYNNEI. CDR3 protein: CASSGYLAGGGNEQFF. CDR3 nucleotide sequence: TGTGCCAGCAGTGGTTATCTAGCGGGAGGAGGCAATGAGCAGTTCTTC.

This clone has just one count. The chain has TRBV9 and TRBJ2-3; 9 bases fit TRBD1. The CDR3 length is 14 residues. J lost 4 bases, V lost 3 bases, and 3 bases had no gene match. Germline V CDR1 and CDR2: SGDLS, YYNGEE. CDR3 region: CASSADRGPDTQYF. The CDR3 DNA is TGTGCCAGCAGCGCGGACAGGGGCCCAGATACGCAGTATTTT.

The chain employs TRBV6-6 and TRBJ2-1; D possibly uses TRBD1 or TRBD2 (6 bases each). The CDR3 spans 14 residues. The V gene's germline CDR1 is MNHNY and CDR2 SVGAGI (reference sequence). V lost 0 bases and J lost 9, with 12 bases in between. CDR3: CASSYSAEGGEQFF. For the CDR3, the DNA is TGTGCCAGCAGTTACTCGGCCGAGGGGGGTGAGCAGTTCTTC.

The chain uses TRBV4-1 and TRBJ2-1; D gene uncertain. CDR1 MGHRA and CDR2 YSYEKL come from the germline V gene. Trimming cost V 0 bases and J 5 bases, with 11 bases left between them. The CDR3 extends over 15 amino acids. The CDR3 DNA follows: TGCGCCAGCAGCCAAGATCGGTCTACGGACAATGAGCAGTTCTTC. As protein: CASSQDRSTDNEQFF.

Regarding this clone: A read error may account for a junction end that differs from germline. The chain employs TRBV7-7 and TRBJ2-7; 10 nucleotides line up with TRBD1. The germline V gene encodes CDR1 SSHAT and CDR2 FNYEAQ (reference sequence). This CDR3 is 16 amino acids long. The CDR3 region is CASSLNRDRGSYEQYF. The CDR3 DNA reads as TGTGCTAGCAGCTTAAACCGGGACAGGGGATCCTACGAGCAGTACTTC.

The genes are TRBV5-1 and TRBJ2-1; 8 bases fit TRBD2. Germline V gene data show CDR1 as SGHRS and CDR2 as YFSETQ. V shed 4 bases, J shed 9 bases, and the junction held 15 bases outside the gene matches. CDR3 length: 16 amino acids. The CDR3 nucleotides are TGCGCCAGCAGCACTGAGACGGGACTAGGTGTGGGTGAGCAGTTCTTC. Translated: CASSTETGLGVGEQFF.

The gene calls are TRBV10-3 and TRBJ2-6; D possibly corresponds to TRBD2 (6 bases). The CDR3 sequence is 13 residues long. Trimming took off 8 bases at V and 2 bases at J, with 7 bases between the two ends. The V gene's germline CDR1 is ENHRY and CDR2 SYGVKD. The CDR3, as DNA: TGTGCCATCCCGGGGGCTGGGGCCAACGTCCTGACTTTC. Translated, it gives CAIPGAGANVLTF.

The genes are TRBV19 and TRBJ2-7; a possible D gene is TRBD2 (5 bases). Between the trimmed V and J ends, which lost 5 bases and 0 bases, there was a span of 8 bases. The length of the CDR3 is 13 residues. CDR1 and CDR2 from the germline V gene are LNHDA and SQIVND (reference sequence). The CDR3 sequence is CASSGSYSYEQYF. CDR3 nucleotides: TGTGCCAGTAGTGGGAGTTACTCCTACGAGCAGTACTTC. Filled out from reference TRBV19 and TRBJ2-7, the complete variable domain reads DGGITQSPKYLFRKEGQNVTLSCEQNLNHDAMYWYRQDPGQGLRLIYYSQIVNDFQKGDIAEGYSVSREKKESFPLTVTSAQKNPTAFYLCASSGSYSYEQYFGPGTRLTVT.

The rearrangement uses TRBV5-4 and TRBJ2-7, with 7 bases identical to TRBD2. Losses at the gene ends were 0 bases for V and 4 bases for J; bases not matched to a gene: 4. Per germline, CDR1 SGHNT and CDR2 YYREEE (reference sequence). There are 14 residues in the CDR3. The CDR3 protein is CASSLGQGGYEQYF. In DNA form, the CDR3 reads TGTGCCAGCAGCTTGGGGCAGGGAGGGTACGAGCAGTACTTC. The full variable domain, rest sourced from reference TRBV5-4 and TRBJ2-7, is ETGVTQSPTHLIKTRGQQVTLRCSSQSGHNTVSWYQQALGQGPQFIFQYYREEENGRGNFPPRFSGLQFPNYSSELNVNALELDDSALYLCASSLGQGGYEQYFGPGTRLTVT.

V usage is TRBV11-3 and J usage is TRBJ2-7; no firm D call. The V gene lost 5 bases and the J gene lost 2 bases, with 19 bases spanning the gap. The germline CDR1 and CDR2 sequences are SGHNT and YENEEA. This CDR3 has 16 residues. As DNA, the CDR3 is TGTGCCAGCAGCAACAGTCCCCCAGAGAACACCTACGAGCAGTACTTC. Translation: CASSNSPPENTYEQYF.

This rearrangement joins TRBV7-9 to TRBJ2-7, with 14 bases that match TRBD2. This CDR3 has 19 residues. The germline V gene has CDR1 SEHNR and CDR2 FQNEAQ (reference sequence). The J segment lost 5 bases and the V segment lost 5 bases, leaving 17 bases of the junction unmatched. CDR3 in DNA: TGTGCCAGCAGCCCTAAGTTTAGACTAGCGGGAGGGCCAGGCCACGAGCAGTACTTC. It codes for CASSPKFRLAGGPGHEQYF.

This sequence joins TRBV28 and TRBJ2-7, with 11 bases identical to TRBD2. J was trimmed by 0 bases and V by 6 bases; bases with no gene match: 16. This CDR3 is 19 amino acids long. Per the germline V gene, CDR1 is MDHEN and CDR2 is SYDVKM. CDR3 amino acids: CASSPIGTSGSRSSYEQYF. In nucleotides, the CDR3 is TGTGCCAGCAGCCCTATCGGGACTAGCGGTTCTAGGAGCTCCTACGAGCAGTACTTC.

As concerns this clone: A junction boundary mismatches the germline segment, possibly from a read error. The chain has TRBV7-2 and TRBJ2-1; 9 nucleotides line up with TRBD2. The CDR3 has 16 amino acids. CDR1 and CDR2 (germline): SGHTA, FQGNSA. This CDR3 reads CASSLAGEVSYNEQFF. CDR3 sequence (DNA): TGTGCCAGCAGTTTAGCGGGAGAGGTCTCCTACAATGAGCAGTTCTTC.

The rearrangement uses TRBV7-9 and TRBJ1-1; TRBD1 is a possible D gene (6 bases). The CDR3 contains 13 residues. From germline, CDR1 is SEHNR and CDR2 FQNEAQ (reference sequence). V gave up 6 bases and J gave up 3 bases, with 11 bases separating them. CDR3: CASRQGFDTEAFF. The CDR3 bases are TGTGCCAGCAGACAGGGATTTGACACTGAAGCTTTCTTT.

This sequence joins TRBV4-3 and TRBJ1-1; D is unclear. CDR3 length: 12 residues. Between the trimmed V and J ends, which lost 4 bases and 5 bases, there was a span of 8 bases. Per the germline V gene, CDR1 is LGHNA and CDR2 is YSLEER. CDR3 nucleotides: TGCGCCAGCAGCCTCGGGCGGACTGAAGCTTTCTTT. This translates into CASSLGRTEAFF.

The chain recombines TRBV9 with TRBJ2-2; 9 nucleotides agree with TRBD1. The CDR3 has 17 residues. Trimming at V came to 4 bases and at J to 2 bases, leaving 9 bases not matched to a gene. Per the germline V gene, CDR1 is SGDLS and CDR2 is YYNGEE. CDR3 protein: CASSFTRDRDNTGELFF. CDR3 nucleotide sequence: TGTGCCAGCAGCTTCACCCGGGACAGGGATAACACCGGGGAGCTGTTTTTT.

The V call is TRBV6-5, the J call TRBJ2-3; D possibly uses TRBD1 or TRBD2 (5 bases each). CDR3 size: 13 residues. Between the trimmed V and J ends, which lost 6 bases and 2 bases, there was a span of 9 bases. Germline CDR1 MNHEY, CDR2 SVGAGI. In nucleotides, the CDR3 is TGTGCCAGCAGCCTCGGGACCACAGATACGCAGTATTTT. This codes for CASSLGTTDTQYF.

The chain is built from TRBV4-1 and TRBJ2-1, with D maybe TRBD2 (5 bases). Germline V CDR1 and CDR2: MGHRA, YSYEKL. Trimming removed 3 bases at V and 2 bases at J, with 11 bases between. The CDR3 is 15 amino acids. The CDR3 bases are TGCGCCAGCAGCCACCCCGCAGCGGCCTACAATGAGCAGTTCTTC. Translating gives CASSHPAAAYNEQFF.

This clone was detected only once. The genes are TRBV28 and TRBJ1-1; D gene uncertain. The germline V gene has CDR1 MDHEN and CDR2 SYDVKM. Trimming removed 3 bases at V and 0 bases at J, with 8 bases between. The CDR3 length is 14 residues. Here the CDR3 reads CASSLRQMNTEAFF. In DNA, the CDR3 is TGTGCCAGCAGTTTGCGGCAGATGAACACTGAAGCTTTCTTT.